This TCR beta chain comes out of a study of blood T cells in healthy people across ages. For the second PCR, which ran for roughly 6 to 12 cycles, a sample-barcoded 5' primer and a J-beta primer mix were used. Sequencing recovered at least 2.5 million CDR3-containing paired-end reads from each sample. TCRdb called the 5' RACE reads again in MiXCR, with one record for every CDR3 protein. This repertoire shows approximately 2,000,000 distinct CDR3 sequences, roughly two fifths found once; its top ten account for about 21%. This clonotype has more than one count but fewer than ten. Per sample, a minimum of 6 million PBMCs were isolated. The authors extracted at least 5 micrograms of total RNA per sample. The CDR3 length is 16 residues. V lost 2 bases and J lost 0, with 15 bases in between. CDR1 is SGHRS, CDR2 YFSETQ, per germline.

The chain links TRBV5-1 to TRBJ2-7; D gene uncertain. The origin of this receptor is a human donor in good health. Material for sequencing was blood. The CDR3 bases are TGCGCCAGCAGCTTTGGCAGTTATGGAATCTCCTACGAGCAGTACTTC. The encoded protein is CASSFGSYGISYEQYF.